This TCR beta chain was documented in a study of blood T cell repertoires in COVID-19. Study summary: COVID-19 samples, acute and convalescent, were from the United States, Italy and Spain. PBMCs, B-cell-depleted T cells, or T cells provided the cDNA or gDNA that made up the material.

CDR1 is LGHNA and CDR2 is YNFKEQ in the germline V gene. V shed 1 base and J shed 3 bases, with 13 bases lying between them. The CDR3 extends over 15 amino acids. How the authors handled the data: By means of reference gene primer amplification, nucleated cell counts were estimated. Data came from immunoSEQ multiplex PCR; TCRdb stores just in-frame clones and leaves some out. Clone size and the V and J calls come from that table; the DNA yielded D and trimming. The sample yields a few hundred thousand clones, about 88% seen once. The sample was peripheral blood. The receptor comes from a man aged 60-69 years who had recovered from COVID-19. The V and J genes are TRBV4-2 and TRBJ2-7, with D perhaps TRBD1 (5 bases). The CDR3 sequence is CASSQGPRQHYEQYF. In DNA form, the CDR3 reads TGTGCCAGCAGCCAAGGGCCCCGACAGCACTACGAGCAGTACTTC.